This is a list of T cell receptor beta chains from one sample in a study of graft-versus-host responses after intestinal transplantation. Clones were read by immunoSEQ multiplex PCR, and TCRdb kept only the in-frame ones, dropping some. The sample comprises some 46,000 clones, over 80% of which are singletons, and about 5.9% rests with the top ten. The sample consisted of PBMCs, taken about 800 days after a first intestinal transplant, on the day of a second. These receptors came from a human patient who received an intestinal transplant, so some T cells may come from the graft donor. Each CDR3 is given with its conserved first and last residue. A D gene is named only where the DNA matches it firmly. The size field is filled for only some rows; it gives once, few, many or a size class.

v_gene	d_gene	j_gene	abundance	CDR3nt	CDR3aa
TRBV29-1	.	TRBJ1-1	.	TGCAGCGTTGACCCCAGGGTCTTCATGAACACTGAAGCTTTCTTT	CSVDPRVFMNTEAFF
TRBV7-3	.	TRBJ2-2	.	TGTGCCAGCAGTGAGTCTTCCGGGGAGCTGTTTTTT	CASSESSGELFF
TRBV23-1	.	TRBJ1-5	.	TGCGACCTGCGGTTGACGCAGCCCCAGCATTTT	CDLRLTQPQHF
TRBV6-5	TRBD1	TRBJ1-3	.	TGTGCCAGCAGACGACAGGGGTCTGGAAACACCATATATTTT	CASRRQGSGNTIYF
TRBV7-6	.	TRBJ2-2	once	TGTGCCAGCAGCCCGACCGGGACACCTAACACCGGGGAGCTGTTTTTT	CASSPTGTPNTGELFF
TRBV6-5	.	TRBJ2-3	.	TGTGCCAGCAAGTTGGGACCCACCAAAGATACGCAGTATTTT	CASKLGPTKDTQYF
TRBV7-6	.	TRBJ1-5	.	TGTGCCAGCAGCCGGACTGACAATCAGCCCCAGCATTTT	CASSRTDNQPQHF
TRBV19	.	TRBJ2-1	.	TGTGCCAGTAGTGCAGGGGGGTTCAATGAGCAGTTCTTC	CASSAGGFNEQFF
TRBV10-1	.	TRBJ1-2	few	TGCGCCAGCAGTGAGATGCCCTATCAGGTTGGCTACACCTTC	CASSEMPYQVGYTF
TRBV6-1	.	TRBJ1-1	.	TGTGCCAGCAGTGGTGAATATAGGAGGAACGGCACTGAAGCTTTCTTT	CASSGEYRRNGTEAFF
TRBV28	TRBD1	TRBJ2-7	.	TGTGCCAGCAGTTTGAACAGGGGTGAATACGAGCAGTACTTC	CASSLNRGEYEQYF
TRBV27	.	TRBJ2-1	.	TGTGCCAGCAGCTGGAACAGGGACTACAATGAGCAGTTCTTC	CASSWNRDYNEQFF
TRBV5-1	TRBD1	TRBJ2-5	.	TGCGCCAGCAGCGACTCCGGGACAGGACCACAAGAGACCCAGTACTTC	CASSDSGTGPQETQYF
TRBV27	.	TRBJ2-7	.	TGTGCCAGCAGCTACCAGGACAGCTCCTACGAGCAGTACTTC	CASSYQDSSYEQYF
TRBV7-9	TRBD2	TRBJ2-2	.	TGTGCCAGCAGCTTAGGGCTAGCGGGAGCGGGCACCGGGGAGCTGTTTTTT	CASSLGLAGAGTGELFF
TRBV9	TRBD2	TRBJ2-7	.	TGTGCCAGCAGCGTAGGCGGCGGGAGAGGGGACGAGCAGTACTTC	CASSVGGGRGDEQYF
TRBV6-1	.	TRBJ1-3	.	TGTGCCACCCGTATGGGACTGCCTTCTGGAAACACCATATATTTT	CATRMGLPSGNTIYF
TRBV30	.	TRBJ2-1	.	TGTGCCTGGAGTAAGGCCTTGGGGCTGTCGTACAATGAGCAGTTCTTC	CAWSKALGLSYNEQFF
TRBV19	.	TRBJ2-7	.	TGTGCCAGTAGTATAGTCTATGGATCCGCCTACGAGCAGTACTTC	CASSIVYGSAYEQYF
TRBV10-2	.	TRBJ1-1	.	TGCGCCAGCGGAGACACTTTTAACACTGAAGCTTTCTTT	CASGDTFNTEAFF
TRBV5-6	TRBD1	TRBJ2-7	.	TGTGCCAGCAGCGGGGACAGTACCTACGAGCAGTACTTC	CASSGDSTYEQYF
TRBV2	TRBD1	TRBJ1-2	.	TGTGCCAGCAGTGGACAGGGGGAGGGCTACACCTTC	CASSGQGEGYTF
TRBV7-9	.	TRBJ1-1	.	TGTGCCAGCAGCTTATGGGAGAACACTGAAGCTTTCTTT	CASSLWENTEAFF
TRBV7-9	.	TRBJ2-7	.	TGTGCCAGCAGCTTAGATCGACTAGTCGACGAGCAGTACTTC	CASSLDRLVDEQYF
TRBV7-3	.	TRBJ1-1	.	TGTGCCAGCAGCTTAACCGGCGGGGGGAACACTGAAGCTTTCTTT	CASSLTGGGNTEAFF
TRBV7-6	TRBD2	TRBJ2-1	once	TGTGCCAGCAGCGCCTCTAGCGGGAGAATCAATGAGCAGTTCTTC	CASSASSGRINEQFF
TRBV11-2	.	TRBJ1-6	.	TGTGCCAGCAGCCCACACAACAGGGTATCCTATAATTCACCCCTCCACTTT	CASSPHNRVSYNSPLHF
TRBV28	TRBD2	TRBJ2-5	.	TGTGCCAGCAGCCTAGCGGGAGGGCCGGGGGAGACCCAGTACTTC	CASSLAGGPGETQYF
TRBV6-5	.	TRBJ1-5	.	TGTGCCAGCAGTTACTCGCTCGATGGGTGGCATTTT	CASSYSLDGWHF
TRBV9	.	TRBJ2-1	.	TGTGCCAGCAGCGTAAGCGGAAGCTCCTACAATGAGCAGTTCTTC	CASSVSGSSYNEQFF
TRBV6-1	.	TRBJ2-7	.	TGTGCCAGCAGTTTTGACAGGTTTAGCTCCTACGAGCAGTACTTC	CASSFDRFSSYEQYF
TRBV5-1	.	TRBJ1-1	once	TGCGCCAGCAACCTAGGACAGGAAGCTTTCTTT	CASNLGQEAFF
TRBV11-1	TRBD1	TRBJ2-1	.	TGTGCCAGCAGCTTAAGGGGACAGGGGGCGATGGTTGAGCAGTTCTTC	CASSLRGQGAMVEQFF
TRBV7-3	.	TRBJ1-2	once	TGTGCCAGCGGGGACGGTGGCGGCTACTATGGCTACACCTTC	CASGDGGGYYGYTF
TRBV19	TRBD1	TRBJ2-3	.	TGTGCCAGTAGTATTAGGACAGGCCGGGCCCCCGATACGCAGTATTTT	CASSIRTGRAPDTQYF
TRBV5-5	.	TRBJ2-7	.	TGTGCCAGCAGCTTCGGGTGGACCTACGAGCAGTACTTC	CASSFGWTYEQYF
TRBV7-6	TRBD2	TRBJ2-7	.	TGTGCCAGCAGCTTCCGACTAGCTGGCGAGCAGTACTTC	CASSFRLAGEQYF
TRBV9	TRBD2	TRBJ2-1	.	TGTGCCAGCAGCGTAGATGGCGGGAGTTACAATGAGCAGTTCTTC	CASSVDGGSYNEQFF
TRBV5-1	.	TRBJ2-2	few	TGCGCCAGCAGCTTGACCGGGGGAAGTGGGACCGGGGAGCTGTTTTTT	CASSLTGGSGTGELFF
TRBV5-6	.	TRBJ2-5	.	TGTGCCAGCAGCTTGAAAAGGGCCAGGGAGGTTTTGGAGACCCAGTACTTC	CASSLKRAREVLETQYF
TRBV16	.	TRBJ2-7	.	TGTGCCAGCAGCCCGTACAGCCTAGCAATTGGGTACGAGCAGTACTTC	CASSPYSLAIGYEQYF
TRBV5-4	TRBD2	TRBJ2-7	once	TGTGCCAGCAGCTCCGGGGGGAGGACTAGCGTCCTTTACGAGCAGTACTTC	CASSSGGRTSVLYEQYF
TRBV20-1	.	TRBJ2-5	.	TGCAGTGCTACGTTAGAGACCCAGTACTTC	CSATLETQYF
TRBV6-5	.	TRBJ2-7	.	TGTGCCAGCAGTACCGGCGTCGAGCAGTACTTC	CASSTGVEQYF
TRBV18	.	TRBJ1-4	.	TGTGCCAGCTCACCAGGGCAGGGGAATGAAAAACTGTTTTTT	CASSPGQGNEKLFF